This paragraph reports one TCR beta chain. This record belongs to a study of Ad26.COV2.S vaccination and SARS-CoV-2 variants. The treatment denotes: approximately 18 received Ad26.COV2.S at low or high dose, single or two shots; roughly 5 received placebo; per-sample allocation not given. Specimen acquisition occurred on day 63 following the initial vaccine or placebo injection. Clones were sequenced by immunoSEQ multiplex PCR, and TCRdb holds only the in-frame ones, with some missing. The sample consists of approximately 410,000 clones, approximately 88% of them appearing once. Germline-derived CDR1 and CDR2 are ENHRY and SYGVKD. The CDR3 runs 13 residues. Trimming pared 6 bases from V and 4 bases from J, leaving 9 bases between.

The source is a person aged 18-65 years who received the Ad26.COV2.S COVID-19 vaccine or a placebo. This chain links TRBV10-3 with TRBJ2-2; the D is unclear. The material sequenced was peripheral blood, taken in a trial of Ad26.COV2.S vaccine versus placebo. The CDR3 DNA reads TGTGCCATCAGGCTAGATGGCACCGGGGAGCTGTTTTTT. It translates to CAIRLDGTGELFF.